Sequencing of this TCR beta chain was carried out in a study of beta chain features in type 1 diabetes. Expressed TCRB transcripts were sequenced because the isolated RNA had all been reverse transcribed beforehand. Naive, central memory and regulatory T cell samples yielded around 3.5 million reads on average. Profiled with immunoSEQ multiplex PCR; TCRdb holds only in-frame clones, not every one. The sample lists roughly 350,000 clones; 9.5% to 12% were seen once. Per the germline V gene, CDR1 is GTSNPN and CDR2 is SVGIG (reference sequence). This CDR3 has 14 residues. Trimming cost V 5 bases and J 1 base; bases outside gene matches: 5. Whole-study results and caveats: PCR, the amplification step, might favor shorter templates, equally in patients and controls.

On this clone: Its antigen is undetermined.

Every participating donor gave one draw, a heparinised blood sample averaging about 100 mL. Sequences were obtained from naive CD4+ T cells from blood. The source of this sequence is a woman aged 25 to 39 in good health. The chain has TRBV30 and TRBJ2-5; 9 nucleotides agree with TRBD2. CDR3 sequence (DNA): TGTGCCTGGGATAGCGGGAGCGTCCAAGAGACCCAGTACTTC. It is translated as CAWDSGSVQETQYF.